The rows below give T cell receptor beta chains drawn from one sample of a study of blood T cell repertoires in COVID-19. Clones were read by immunoSEQ multiplex PCR, and TCRdb kept only the in-frame ones, dropping some. There are about 50,000 clones in the sample; approximately 83% occur only once, and approximately 10% lies in the top ten. Sequences were obtained from peripheral blood. The receptors originated from a human donor in a cohort sampled during active COVID-19. Each CDR3 is given with its conserved first and last residue. A D gene is named only where the DNA matches it firmly.

cdr3_aa	v_call	j_call	d_call
CASSLVDRSTEAFF	TRBV5-1	TRBJ1-1	-
CAWSEGTSGTSYEQYF	TRBV30	TRBJ2-7	TRBD2
CASSLSRPQGGQYF	TRBV7-2	TRBJ2-5	-
CASSYHRVGANVLTF	TRBV7-8	TRBJ2-6	-
CAISYTPGQGAHEQYF	TRBV10-3	TRBJ2-7	TRBD1
CASSRGRTGNTIYF	TRBV21-1	TRBJ1-3	-
CAWNRGLDEQYF	TRBV30	TRBJ2-7	TRBD1
CASSLVRGEQYF	TRBV5-1	TRBJ2-7	-
CASRVGPEINYGYTF	TRBV5-1	TRBJ1-2	-
CASSPGGNQPQHF	TRBV5-1	TRBJ1-5	-
CASSPSKQGYEQYF	TRBV7-9	TRBJ2-7	-
CASSLRIAGATNEKLFF	TRBV5-4	TRBJ1-4	-
CASRPGQGDWGNQPQHF	TRBV28	TRBJ1-5	TRBD1